This TCR beta chain was obtained from a study of T cells in Graves' hyperthyroidism and ophthalmopathy. The CDR3 extends over 13 amino acids. Trimming removed 2 bases at V and 6 bases at J, with 14 bases between. Germline V CDR1 and CDR2: SQVTM, ANQGSEA. Amplification of TCR beta CDR3 regions was performed using RNA transcripts as template. In the first-round RT-PCR of the TCR CDR3, the HTBI primer set was used. Each CDR3 protein gets one entry after TCRdb re-called the multiplex PCR reads with MiXCR. The data hold a few hundred thousand distinct CDR3 sequences, with about a fifth observed a single time. Study-wide findings and caveats: Blood held most thyroid clonotypes expanded above 0.001 frequency.

In the case of this clonotype: Its antigen remains unknown.

Sample: blood. The chain has TRBV29-1 and TRBJ2-7; the D gene is possibly TRBD1 (6 bases). The receptor was isolated from a woman aged 18-29 years with Graves' hyperthyroidism. CDR3 sequence reads: CSVEKQGTSEQYF. The CDR3 DNA is TGCAGCGTTGAAAAGCAGGGGACCTCCGAGCAGTACTTC.